These T cell receptor beta chains were read from a single sample in a study of shared clonotypes between healthy human individuals. Produced via immunoSEQ multiplex PCR; TCRdb's table is partial and in-frame only. This sample has some 2,000,000 clones; 90% to 95% occur once, and the top ten carry 0.13%. Sequenced material: naive CD4+ T cells sorted from blood. These receptors were collected from a man aged 18 to 30 in good health. The CDR3 runs from the conserved cysteine through the conserved F or W.

V,J,length,CDR3
TRBV5-1,TRBJ1-6,15,CACGGDSSYNSPLHF
TRBV19,TRBJ1-6,14,CASSMGGQGSPLHF
TRBV7-8,TRBJ2-7,14,CASSKRRTGVEQYF
TRBV30,TRBJ2-6,13,CAWTISGANVLTF
TRBV28,TRBJ2-4,13,CASSLNAKNIQYF
TRBV5-6,TRBJ1-3,15,CASSLGTGAGNTIYF
TRBV7-2,TRBJ2-3,11,CASSSLNTQYF
TRBV4-3,TRBJ1-5,14,CASSQEGGKGPQHF
TRBV18,TRBJ2-3,14,CASSPPLGGDTQYF
TRBV30,TRBJ2-1,14,CAWSRGLAAYEQFF
TRBV14,TRBJ2-1,12,CASSQVYNEQFF
TRBV6-5,TRBJ1-2,15,CASSYSLAGDRGYTF
TRBV19,TRBJ1-1,13,CASSFTQGTEAFF
TRBV18,TRBJ1-1,12,CASSPLGDEAFF
TRBV5-6,TRBJ1-4,13,CASSLTANEKLFF
TRBV5-1,TRBJ1-6,12,CASSLDGSPLHF
TRBV10-3,TRBJ2-7,13,CASSPNPSYEQYF
TRBV14,TRBJ2-7,15,CASSQGPAGFYEQYF
TRBV6-1,TRBJ2-7,14,CASSAGYRRYEQYF
TRBV7-7,TRBJ1-1,17,CASSLPWTGPENTEAFF
TRBV19,TRBJ2-7,15,CASSPLLGQGYEQYF
TRBV5-4,TRBJ2-3,13,CASSSAASDTQYF
TRBV2,TRBJ1-6,14,CASSEAGYNSPLHF
TRBV5-1,TRBJ2-7,13,CASSLAGSYEQYF
TRBV6-5,TRBJ2-1,14,CATLQGSSYNEQFF
TRBV29-1,TRBJ2-1,16,CSVEDPRLAGGNEQFF
TRBV5-1,TRBJ2-1,17,CASRDIGTSGSTNEQFF
TRBV5-8,TRBJ1-2,16,CASSLGQGAWDYGYTF
TRBV7-2,TRBJ2-1,13,CASSLDRVGEQFF
TRBV9,TRBJ2-3,15,CASSVVGGGADTQYF
TRBV11-3,TRBJ2-7,13,CASSLAGGQKQYF
TRBV15,TRBJ2-1,18,CATSRGAGVPSSYNEQFF
TRBV7-2,TRBJ2-1,15,CASSLGGSVDNEQFF
TRBV11-2,TRBJ2-5,13,CASSLGSLETQYF
TRBV14,TRBJ2-7,16,CASSHLGSGVSNEQYF
TRBV5-4,TRBJ2-3,16,CASSFSGGRRTDTQYF
TRBV6-5,TRBJ2-5,15,CASRQDGDPQETQYF
TRBV6-5,TRBJ2-2,14,CASRRQPNTGELFF
TRBV25-1,TRBJ1-2,16,CASSPHGGQGADGYTF
TRBV6-4,TRBJ2-4,11,CASGTPAIQYF
TRBV19,TRBJ2-7,15,CASSMGTSGTYEQYF
TRBV28,TRBJ2-7,13,CASRRPRRGEQYF
TRBV30,TRBJ2-1,16,CAWSILTSGLYNEQFF
TRBV7-2,TRBJ2-1,13,CASSLAAPFEQFF
TRBV5-6,TRBJ1-1,14,CASSLATVNTEAFF
TRBV28,TRBJ1-1,14,CASSLRGRRTEAFF
TRBV7-8,TRBJ2-5,14,CASSSQGGGETQYF
TRBV14,TRBJ2-1,16,CASSQLGQNSYNEQFF
TRBV7-9,TRBJ2-1,15,CASSTEGHPYNEQFF
TRBV20-1,TRBJ2-1,10,CSALGNEQFF
TRBV5-5,TRBJ1-1,12,CASGHSGNEAFF
TRBV7-9,TRBJ1-6,18,CASSLDGSPSSYNSPLHF
TRBV7-2,TRBJ2-2,16,CASTPAGYLWTGELFF
TRBV6-4,TRBJ1-2,14,CASSDSNRGSGYTF
TRBV7-9,TRBJ2-1,14,CASSLDSTAKEQFF
TRBV29-1,TRBJ2-6,15,CSVVSGAAGANVLTF
TRBV4-1,TRBJ1-2,12,CASSQVGVGYTF
TRBV5-4,TRBJ2-2,17,CASSLVPGQGNTGELFF
TRBV2,TRBJ2-3,15,CASSVGGSGTDTQYF
TRBV6-5,TRBJ1-5,14,CASSRGQGDQPQHF